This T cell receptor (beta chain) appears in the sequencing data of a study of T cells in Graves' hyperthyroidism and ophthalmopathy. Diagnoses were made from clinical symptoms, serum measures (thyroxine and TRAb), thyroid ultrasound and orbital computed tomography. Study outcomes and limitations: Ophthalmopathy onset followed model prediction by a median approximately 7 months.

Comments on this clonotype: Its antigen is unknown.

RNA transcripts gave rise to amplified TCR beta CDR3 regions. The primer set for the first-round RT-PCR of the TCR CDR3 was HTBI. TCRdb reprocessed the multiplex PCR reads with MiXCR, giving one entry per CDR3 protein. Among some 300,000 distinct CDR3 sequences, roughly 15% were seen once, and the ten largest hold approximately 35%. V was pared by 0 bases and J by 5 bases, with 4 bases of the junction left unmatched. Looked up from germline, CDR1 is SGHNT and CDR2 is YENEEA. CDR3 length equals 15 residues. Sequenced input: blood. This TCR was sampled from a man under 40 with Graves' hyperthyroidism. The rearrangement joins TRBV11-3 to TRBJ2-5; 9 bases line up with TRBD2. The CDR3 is CASSLEGLAYETQYF. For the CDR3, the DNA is TGTGCCAGCAGCTTAGAGGGACTAGCTTACGAGACCCAGTACTTC.